Listed here are 26 T cell receptor beta chains from one sample, sequenced in a study of radiotherapy plus CTLA-4 blockade in lung cancer. Sequencing was performed with immunoSEQ multiplex PCR; in TCRdb, only in-frame clones are kept and a portion is missing. The top ten clones hold more than 20% of a sample with fewer than 40,000 clones, nearly 80% of them seen once. This specimen was peripheral blood, taken from a patient treated with radiotherapy plus ipilimumab. The receptors shown here come from a human donor with non-small cell lung cancer that progressed on radiotherapy plus ipilimumab.

This chain connects TRBV5-6 to TRBJ2-5; D perhaps matches TRBD1 (6 bases). V was pared by 3 bases and J by 3 bases, with 9 bases between. The CDR3 consists of 13 residues. The germline CDR1 and CDR2 sequences are SGHDT and YYEEEE. The CDR3 loop is CASSWAGEETQYF. CDR3 nucleotides: TGTGCCAGCAGCTGGGCAGGGGAAGAGACCCAGTACTTC.

The chain links TRBV6-5 to TRBJ2-5; 8 positions match TRBD2. The CDR3 has 15 residues. CDR1 is MNHEY, CDR2 SVGAGI, per germline. J gave up 7 bases and V 0 bases, and 7 bases lay outside the gene matches. CDR3 sequence reads: CASSYSFTSGGTQYF. The CDR3 coding sequence is TGTGCCAGCAGTTACTCCTTTACTAGCGGTGGGACCCAGTACTTC.

This rearrangement joins TRBV6-5 to TRBJ1-1; D is ambiguous. V lost 6 bases, J lost 6 bases, and 14 bases lay in between. This CDR3 contains 13 residues. Germline values: CDR1 MNHEY, CDR2 SVGAGI. CDR3 sequence reads: CASRPVSLSEAFF. The CDR3 region has the DNA TGTGCCAGCAGACCGGTGAGTTTGTCTGAAGCTTTCTTT.

V and J are TRBV4-1 and TRBJ1-1; 8 nucleotides match TRBD1. Trimming cost V 1 base and J 4 bases; bases outside gene matches: 5. The CDR3 length is 15 residues. Germline V gives CDR1 MGHRA, CDR2 YSYEKL. The CDR3 loop is CASSQVGRGPTEAFF. In nucleotides, the CDR3 is TGCGCCAGCAGCCAAGTAGGCAGGGGGCCCACTGAAGCTTTCTTT.

V gene TRBV6-5 combines with J gene TRBJ1-2, with TRBD1 as a possible D gene (6 bases). This CDR3 contains 16 residues. Trimming took off 2 bases at V and 2 bases at J, with 15 bases between the two ends. Germline V CDR1 and CDR2: MNHEY, SVGAGI. The CDR3 region is CASSYVRGGGNYGYTF. The CDR3 DNA is TGTGCCAGCAGTTACGTCCGTGGGGGGGGCAACTATGGCTACACCTTC.

The gene calls are TRBV7-2 and TRBJ2-5; the match to TRBD2 covers 15 bases. With V trimmed by 5 bases and J by 5 bases, 6 bases remained unmatched. The CDR3 covers 16 residues. Germline CDR1 and CDR2: SGHTA and FQGNSA. CDR3 bases: TGTGCCAGCAGCCTAAGGACTAGCGGGGGGGCTGAGACCCAGTACTTC. Amino acids: CASSLRTSGGAETQYF.

The chain recombines TRBV4-3 with TRBJ2-5; D not resolved. Germline V CDR1 and CDR2: LGHNA, YSLEER. The V end lost 0 bases, the J end lost 9 bases, and 17 bases lay between the germline ends. There are 15 residues in the CDR3. As DNA, the CDR3 is TGCGCCAGCAGCCAAGATGCTAGTAAACCCCTCCCCCAGTACTTC. Amino acids: CASSQDASKPLPQYF.

The J gene is TRBJ2-5, the V gene TRBV11-2; TRBD2 might be the D (5 bases). This CDR3 is built from 12 residues. V was cut by 3 bases and J by 3 bases, with 5 bases left in between. Per germline, CDR1 SGHAT and CDR2 FQNNGV. The CDR3 sequence: CASSFSEETQYF. The CDR3 region has the DNA TGTGCCAGCAGCTTTAGCGAAGAGACCCAGTACTTC.

The gene calls are TRBV10-1 and TRBJ2-1; TRBD2 aligns across 12 bases. The germline V gene has CDR1 WNHNN and CDR2 SYGVQD (reference sequence). With 5 bases clipped from V and 7 bases from J, the junction kept 3 bases outside the gene matches. The CDR3 is 14 amino acids. The CDR3 is CASSKGLAGNEQFF. CDR3 coding DNA: TGCGCCAGCAGTAAAGGACTAGCGGGGAATGAGCAGTTCTTC.

The rearrangement links TRBV6-6 to TRBJ2-4; a weak D match, TRBD2 (6 bases). The germline V gene has CDR1 MNHNY and CDR2 SVGAGI (reference sequence). The V end was cut by 6 bases, the J end by 10 bases, with 13 bases between. The CDR3 loop spans 12 amino acids. The CDR3 region has the DNA TGTGCCAGCAGCCGGGGGTGGGGAATTCAGTACTTC. This gives the protein CASSRGWGIQYF.

This clone was seen only a few times. The V gene is TRBV2, the J gene TRBJ2-7; TRBD1 aligns across 10 bases. Germline lookup yields CDR1 SNHLY and CDR2 FYNNEI. V trimming: 10 bases; J trimming: 3 bases; junction bases outside the gene matches: 9. CDR3 length: 14 residues. CDR3 in amino acids: CATSRGQGIYEQYF. The CDR3 bases are TGTGCCACCAGCAGGGGACAGGGGATCTACGAGCAGTACTTC.

The chain links TRBV11-2 to TRBJ2-1; TRBD2 matches at 8 bases. CDR3 length: 17 amino acids. V dropped 3 bases and J dropped 5; count of bases not matched to a gene: 12. The germline gives CDR1 SGHAT, CDR2 FQNNGV. CDR3 in amino acids: CASSFLWGSGENNEQFF. The CDR3 DNA reads TGTGCCAGCAGCTTCCTCTGGGGTAGCGGGGAAAACAATGAGCAGTTCTTC.

This clone has only a few counts. This chain connects TRBV4-2 to TRBJ1-2, with 7 bases lining up with TRBD1. CDR3 size: 13 residues. Germline V gene data show CDR1 as LGHNA and CDR2 as YNFKEQ. Trimming cost V 5 bases and J 3 bases; bases outside gene matches: 3. This chain's CDR3 is CASSGDSYYGYTF. The CDR3 coding sequence is TGTGCCAGCAGCGGGGACAGCTACTATGGCTACACCTTC.

The chain links TRBV7-6 to TRBJ2-1; D remains ambiguous. V was clipped by 4 bases and J by 0 bases, with 10 bases between them. The CDR3 consists of 15 residues. The V gene's germline CDR1 is SGHVS and CDR2 FNYEAQ. CDR3 DNA: TGTGCCAGCAGCTATCTATCGAGCTCCTACAATGAGCAGTTCTTC. Protein: CASSYLSSSYNEQFF.

The V call is TRBV7-2, the J call TRBJ2-7; 8 bases agree with TRBD2. The CDR3 is 13 amino acids. V lost 6 bases and J lost 3; bases outside the gene matches: 4. CDR1 and CDR2 (germline): SGHTA, FQGNSA. The CDR3, as DNA: TGTGCCAGCAGTTCGGGAGGGCACTACGAGCAGTACTTC. This sequence encodes CASSSGGHYEQYF.

V is TRBV28 and J is TRBJ2-7, with TRBD1 matching over 8 bases. From germline, CDR1 is MDHEN and CDR2 SYDVKM. CDR3 size: 13 residues. The V segment lost 8 bases and the J segment 4 bases; nucleotides outside the gene matches: 7. The chain's CDR3 is CASLPGGRYEQYF. The CDR3 nucleotides are TGTGCCAGCCTCCCAGGGGGCCGTTACGAGCAGTACTTC.

CDR3 sequence: CAISDLEYRHHGYTF. The CDR3 region has the DNA TGTGCCATCAGTGACCTCGAGTACAGGCACCATGGCTACACCTTC. The chain carries TRBV10-3 and TRBJ1-2; possible D gene TRBD1, 5 bases. Per germline, CDR1 ENHRY and CDR2 SYGVKD. V was trimmed by 3 bases and J by 6 bases, leaving 17 bases between them. The CDR3 totals 15 residues.

The chain has TRBV12-5 and TRBJ1-2, with D possibly being TRBD1 (6 bases). Germline values: CDR1 LGHNT, CDR2 FRNRAP. Trimming pared 6 bases from V and 7 bases from J, leaving 15 bases between. This CDR3 region has 13 residues. As DNA, the CDR3 is TGTGCTAGTGGGCAAGGGGGTCGGGGTGGCTACACCTTC. Amino acid sequence: CASGQGGRGGYTF.

The chain combines TRBV21-1 with TRBJ1-2; the table names TRBD1, a call not compared with the DNA. TRBV21-1 counts as a pseudogene. The CDR3 totals 12 residues. CDR3: CARNRDTSGYTF. The CDR3 nucleotides are TGTGCCAGGAACAGGGACACCTCTGGCTACACCTTC.

This chain links TRBV10-1 with TRBJ2-1; 15 nucleotides agree with TRBD2. Trimming at V came to 7 bases and at J to 8 bases, leaving 12 bases not matched to a gene. Germline CDR1 WNHNN, CDR2 SYGVQD (reference sequence). This CDR3 region has 17 residues. CDR3 nucleotides: TGCGCCAGCACCGCGGGACTAGCGGGGGGAGGGCGATATGAGCAGTTCTTC. Translating it yields CASTAGLAGGGRYEQFF.

CDR3 nucleotides: TGTGCCAGCCACCGGGACAGGGGTCTTATGAACACTGAAGCTTTCTTT. As protein: CASHRDRGLMNTEAFF. The genes are TRBV11-2 and TRBJ1-1; 10 bases are shared with TRBD1. Per the germline V gene, CDR1 is SGHAT and CDR2 is FQNNGV. This CDR3 comprises 16 residues. V was clipped by 8 bases and J by 0 bases; unmatched bases: 9.

The chain couples TRBV6-1 to TRBJ1-4, with TRBD1 as a possible D gene (5 bases). CDR1 is MNHNS and CDR2 is SASEGT in the germline V gene. The CDR3 is made up of 14 amino acids. V gave up 6 bases and J gave up 8 bases, with 16 bases separating them. The DNA for the CDR3 is TGTGCCAGCAGGAAAATTGGGGGGGTCGAAAAACTGTTTTTT. Its translation: CASRKIGGVEKLFF.

The chain is built from TRBV6-6 and TRBJ2-3; TRBD1 matches 8 bases. This CDR3 has 15 amino acids. Germline values: CDR1 MNHNY, CDR2 SVGAGI (reference sequence). V lost 0 bases to trimming and J lost 3 bases; unmatched junction nucleotides: 2. The CDR3, as DNA: TGTGCCAGCAGTTACTCGGACAGGGATACAGATACGCAGTATTTT. This gives the protein CASSYSDRDTDTQYF.

V and J are TRBV25-1 and TRBJ2-3; 8 bases are a match to TRBD2. This CDR3 region has 16 residues. CDR1 is MGHDK, CDR2 SYGVNS, per germline. The junction had 4 bases not matched to a gene; V was cut back by 0 bases and J by 2 bases. Here the CDR3 reads CASSEYAGGHTDTQYF. The CDR3 DNA reads as TGTGCCAGCAGTGAATACGCGGGGGGCCACACAGATACGCAGTATTTT.

The CDR3 DNA sequence: TGTGCCAGCTCACTTCCAGGGGATCAGCCCCAGCATTTT. Its translation: CASSLPGDQPQHF. The chain joins TRBV18 to TRBJ1-5, with a tentative D call TRBD1 (6 bases). This CDR3 is built from 13 residues. The germline CDR1 and CDR2 sequences are KGHSH and LQKENI. Deletions cut 4 bases from V and 5 bases from J, with 9 bases between.

The chain joins TRBV7-9 to TRBJ1-6; TRBD1 aligns across 9 bases. The CDR3 length is 18 residues. Germline V gene sequence: CDR1 SEHNR, CDR2 FQNEAQ (reference sequence). The V and J ends lost 2 bases and 6 bases, in that order; junction bases with no gene match: 11. DNA of the CDR3: TGTGCCAGCAGCTTATCCCGGGACAGGGCGCAATTTAATTCACCCCTCCACTTT. This translates into CASSLSRDRAQFNSPLHF.